The sequence of this T cell receptor beta chain was determined in a study of radiotherapy plus CTLA-4 blockade in lung cancer. Whole-study context: Among enrolled patients, over 15% responded and more than 25% achieved disease control.

Data came from immunoSEQ multiplex PCR; TCRdb stores just in-frame clones and leaves some out. This table holds approximately 30,000 clones, approximately 77% found once. This CDR3 has 14 amino acids. Per the germline V gene, CDR1 is MNHEY and CDR2 is SVGAGI. The ends lost 10 bases at V and 9 bases at J; junction bases unmatched: 14. Notes on this clone: Its specificity is unknown.

Study findings and constraints: After radiotherapy and ipilimumab, tumor-derived clones expanded in peripheral blood.

CTLA-4 blockade with ipilimumab, together with focal radiation, was given to patients with chemo-refractory metastatic non-small-cell lung cancer. The chain is built from TRBV6-5 and TRBJ2-1; 8 bases fit TRBD1. The input for sequencing was peripheral blood, taken from a patient treated with radiotherapy plus ipilimumab. This TCR was sampled from a human donor with non-small cell lung cancer whose response to radiotherapy plus ipilimumab could not be evaluated. The CDR3 nucleotides are TGTGCCACGGGTGGACAGGGATATACCTCTGAGCAGTTCTTC. Its translation is CATGGQGYTSEQFF.